The 27 T cell receptor beta chains below all came from one sample that was sequenced in a study. Using its own MiXCR run on the 5' RACE reads, TCRdb lists one record per CDR3 protein. Counted here are 25,000 to 40,000 distinct CDR3 sequences, 26% occurring once; the ten biggest clones make up 3.5% to 4.5%. Sequencing used naive CD4+ T cells sorted from a lymph node. Described subset: naive CD4+ T cells, CD4+CD45RA+CD25-. Source of these receptors: a female donor with breast cancer.

This clonotype has a handful of counts. The chain is built from TRBV4-2 and TRBJ2-5; D tentatively fits TRBD1 or TRBD2 (7 bases each). The CDR3 contains 18 residues. The ends were cut back, 0 bases at V and 4 bases at J, with 21 bases in the middle. Germline CDR1 LGHNA, CDR2 YNFKEQ. CDR3 in amino acids: CASSQDLAGGGLVETQYF. The CDR3 region has the DNA TGTGCCAGCAGCCAAGATTTGGCAGGGGGAGGGTTGGTAGAGACCCAGTACTTC.

The genes are TRBV9 and TRBJ2-1; weak D call: TRBD2 (5 bases). Trimming left V 5 bases short and J 5 bases short, with 20 bases between. CDR1 and CDR2 (germline): SGDLS, YYNGEE. The CDR3 covers 16 residues. CDR3 DNA sequence: TGTGCCAGCAGTACCCTCAGCGGTGGAGAGAACAATGAGCAGTTCTTC. Amino acids: CASSTLSGGENNEQFF. The full variable domain, completed using reference TRBV9 and TRBJ2-1, is DSGVTQTPKHLITATGQRVTLRCSPRSGDLSVYWYQQSLDQGLQFLIQYYNGEERAKGNILERFSAQQFPDLHSELNLSSLELGDSALYFCASSTLSGGENNEQFFGPGTRLTVL.

This clonotype was recorded a few times. V gene TRBV28 combines with J gene TRBJ2-1, with D unresolved. With 1 base removed from V and 8 bases from J, the gap between germline ends came to 12 bases. This CDR3 contains 14 residues. The germline CDR1 and CDR2 sequences are MDHEN and SYDVKM. The CDR3 sequence is CASSLSPRVYEQFF. In nucleotides, the CDR3 is TGTGCCAGCAGTTTATCTCCGCGTGTCTATGAGCAGTTCTTC.

At least ten counts were recorded for this clonotype. V is TRBV27 and J is TRBJ1-5, with 7 bases identical to TRBD1. This CDR3 spans 17 amino acids. CDR1 MNHEY and CDR2 SMNVEV come from the germline V gene (reference sequence). Unmatched junction bases numbered 12, after V lost 3 bases and J lost 4 bases. The CDR3 DNA reads TGTGCCAGCAGTTTCGTCCTGACAGGGCGGGGGAATCAGCCCCAGCATTTT. Protein: CASSFVLTGRGNQPQHF.

Regarding this clonotype: This may come from a read error, since a much larger clone is one base off. J is TRBJ2-7 and V is TRBV28, with 11 positions matching TRBD2. The J segment lost 0 bases and the V segment lost 1 base, leaving 14 bases of the junction unmatched. Looked up from germline, CDR1 is MDHEN and CDR2 is SYDVKM. This CDR3 comprises 20 residues. The CDR3, as DNA: TGTGCCAGCAGTTTATTACGTTTCCTTCCGGGACTAGCGGACTCCTACGAGCAGTACTTC. This codes for CASSLLRFLPGLADSYEQYF.

This clonotype has just one count. The chain links TRBV12-5 to TRBJ2-2; TRBD1 might be the D (5 bases). The germline gives CDR1 LGHNT, CDR2 FRNRAP. Trimming removed 1 base at V and 2 bases at J, with 8 bases between. CDR3 length: 15 amino acids. The CDR3 region is CASGLDRSNTGELFF. The DNA of the CDR3 is TGTGCTAGTGGTTTGGACAGGTCTAACACCGGGGAGCTGTTTTTT.

The J gene is TRBJ1-5, the V gene TRBV5-5; D ambiguous. The V end was cut by 0 bases, the J end by 0 bases, with 7 bases between. There are 15 residues in the CDR3. Germline V CDR1 and CDR2: SGHKS, YYEKEE (reference sequence). CDR3: CASSLVEYSNQPQHF. The DNA of the CDR3 is TGTGCCAGCAGCTTGGTTGAGTATAGCAATCAGCCCCAGCATTTT.

In this sample, this clonotype turned up many times. The J gene is TRBJ1-4, the V gene TRBV20-1, with D possibly matching TRBD1 (5 bases). Trimming cost V 0 bases and J 0 bases, with 5 bases left between them. The CDR3 sequence is 14 residues long. CDR1 is DFQATT and CDR2 is SNEGSKA in the germline V gene (reference sequence). The CDR3 DNA is TGCAGTGCTAGAGAGGGGGCAACTAATGAAAAACTGTTTTTT. Its translation: CSAREGATNEKLFF.

This clonotype was counted a few times. This chain joins TRBV7-3 and TRBJ2-1; 7 nucleotides agree with TRBD2. Germline trimming cut 1 base from V and 4 bases from J; bases unmatched to any gene: 4. CDR1 SGHTA and CDR2 FQGTGA come from the germline V gene. CDR3 length: 15 residues. The CDR3 region has the DNA TGTGCCAGCAGCTTAAGTCTAGCGGAATACAATGAGCAGTTCTTC. Protein product: CASSLSLAEYNEQFF.

This clonotype turned up a few times. The chain links TRBV4-1 to TRBJ1-5; D is ambiguous. The V gene's germline CDR1 is MGHRA and CDR2 YSYEKL. CDR3 length equals 15 residues. V was shortened by 1 base and J by 5 bases, with 12 bases between the two germline ends. CDR3 nucleotides: TGCGCCAGCAGCCAAGGCGAAGTAGGCCATCAGCCCCAGCATTTT. Amino acids: CASSQGEVGHQPQHF.

The chain is built from TRBV7-2 and TRBJ1-1, with TRBD1 identical over 7 bases. Per germline, CDR1 SGHTA and CDR2 FQGNSA. Trimming removed 5 bases from V and 4 bases from J; junction bases left unmatched: 19. This CDR3 region has 18 residues. The CDR3 DNA follows: TGTGCCAGCAGCCCGCGAAAGGTTACTGACAGGGTCCCCACTGAAGCTTTCTTT. Translation gives CASSPRKVTDRVPTEAFF. Full variable domain (remainder filled in from reference TRBV7-2 and TRBJ1-1): GAGVSQSPSNKVTEKGKDVELRCDPISGHTALYWYRQSLGQGLEFLIYFQGNSAPDKSGLPSDRFSAERTGGSVSTLTIQRTQQEDSAVYLCASSPRKVTDRVPTEAFFGQGTRLTVV.

This clonotype was observed a few times. This rearrangement joins TRBV4-2 to TRBJ2-1; 9 bases map to TRBD2. CDR1 is LGHNA, CDR2 YNFKEQ, per germline. The V and J ends lost 2 bases and 5 bases, in that order; junction bases with no gene match: 19. This CDR3 is 20 amino acids long. CDR3 in amino acids: CASSQNRGSGGLIIHNEQFF. The CDR3 DNA is TGTGCCAGCAGCCAAAATCGGGGTAGCGGGGGACTAATAATCCACAATGAGCAGTTCTTC.

This chain uses TRBV5-1 with TRBJ2-5; 7 bases agree with TRBD2. With 2 bases clipped from V and 2 bases from J, the junction kept 9 bases outside the gene matches. The CDR3 totals 16 residues. Germline loops: CDR1 SGHRS, CDR2 YFSETQ. This CDR3 is CASSFPRAGDQETQYF. CDR3 DNA: TGCGCCAGCAGCTTTCCTCGGGCGGGGGATCAAGAGACCCAGTACTTC. The full variable domain, completed using reference TRBV5-1 and TRBJ2-5, is KAGVTQTPRYLIKTRGQQVTLSCSPISGHRSVSWYQQTPGQGLQFLFEYFSETQRNKGNFPGRFSGRQFSNSRSEMNVSTLELGDSALYLCASSFPRAGDQETQYFGPGTRLLVL.

The V and J genes are TRBV9 and TRBJ1-1, with D perhaps matching TRBD1 (6 bases). Germline V gene lookup returns CDR1 SGDLS and CDR2 YYNGEE. The CDR3 runs to 13 residues. V lost 0 bases and J 4 bases, leaving 7 bases between the germline ends. CDR3 protein: CASSVGGATEAFF. For the CDR3, the DNA is TGTGCCAGCAGCGTAGGGGGGGCCACTGAAGCTTTCTTT.

The genes are TRBV5-1 and TRBJ1-4, with D perhaps matching TRBD1 (5 bases). The CDR3 is 13 residues long. Trimming removed 7 bases from V and 3 bases from J, with 10 bases in between. CDR1 is SGHRS and CDR2 is YFSETQ in the germline V gene. CDR3 loop: CASRGTSNEKLFF. CDR3 DNA sequence: TGCGCCAGCCGGGGCACCTCTAATGAAAAACTGTTTTTT.

Turning to this clonotype: Being one base from a much bigger clone, this may be a read error. V usage is TRBV20-1 and J usage is TRBJ2-1; 7 bases line up with TRBD2. The CDR3 extends over 14 amino acids. CDR1 is DFQATT, CDR2 SNEGSKA, per germline (reference sequence). In DNA form, the CDR3 reads TGCAGGGCTAGTCGCGGGAGTGTCTACAATGAGCAGTTCTTC. It codes for CRASRGSVYNEQFF.

This clonotype is medium-sized in the sample. The chain joins TRBV28 to TRBJ1-5; tentatively, D is TRBD1 (6 bases). CDR1 is MDHEN and CDR2 is SYDVKM in the germline V gene. CDR3 size: 17 residues. V lost 7 bases, J lost 1 base, and 20 bases lay in between. CDR3 coding DNA: TGTGCCAGCATTCAAGGGGGGCTGACTGGGAGCAATCAGCCCCAGCATTTT. Protein: CASIQGGLTGSNQPQHF.

This clonotype was recorded at least ten times. The V and J genes are TRBV4-1 and TRBJ1-6; D uncertain. In germline, CDR1 is MGHRA, CDR2 YSYEKL. The CDR3 is made up of 16 amino acids. The V and J ends lost 4 bases and 10 bases respectively, with 20 bases between them. CDR3 in DNA: TGCGCCAGCAGCCTCCCCCCCGGCGACTTTGGATCACCCCTCCACTTT. This translates into CASSLPPGDFGSPLHF.

The V gene is TRBV12-3 or TRBV12-4, the J gene TRBJ2-3; D unresolved. The CDR3 consists of 11 residues. The V end lost 7 bases, the J end lost 2 bases, and 4 bases lay between the germline ends. CDR3 sequence: CASTYTDTQYF. The CDR3 DNA sequence: TGTGCCAGCACCTACACAGATACGCAGTATTTT.

The gene calls are TRBV6-2 or TRBV6-3 and TRBJ2-7; TRBD2 agrees at 7 bases. Germline-derived CDR1 and CDR2 are MNHEY and SVGEGT. The V and J ends lost 3 bases and 3 bases, in that order; junction bases with no gene match: 14. The length of the CDR3 is 17 residues. The CDR3 loop is CASSYTVGSGFDYEQYF. The DNA for the CDR3 is TGTGCCAGCAGTTATACCGTTGGTAGCGGGTTCGACTACGAGCAGTACTTC.

The chain carries TRBV7-9 and TRBJ2-7, with D possibly matching TRBD2 (5 bases). Germline V CDR1 and CDR2: SEHNR, FQNEAQ (reference sequence). Trimming cost V 1 base and J 3 bases, with 7 bases left between them. The CDR3 is 13 residues long. The CDR3 is CASSLGELYEQYF. CDR3 sequence (DNA): TGTGCCAGCAGCTTAGGGGAGCTCTACGAGCAGTACTTC.

The chain couples TRBV9 to TRBJ2-5, with TRBD2 as a possible D gene (7 bases). V was trimmed by 1 base and J by 4 bases, leaving 14 bases between them. The CDR3 extends over 15 amino acids. Germline V gene lookup returns CDR1 SGDLS and CDR2 YYNGEE. This CDR3 reads CASSVRGGVGETQYF. In nucleotides, the CDR3 is TGTGCCAGCAGCGTAAGAGGGGGGGTTGGAGAGACCCAGTACTTC.

By sample fraction, this clonotype is medium-sized (0.01 to 0.1%). The chain has TRBV10-3 and TRBJ2-1, with 11 bases matching TRBD1. Germline V gene sequence: CDR1 ENHRY, CDR2 SYGVKD. Unmatched junction bases numbered 3, after V lost 5 bases and J lost 6 bases. CDR3 length: 14 residues. The DNA of the CDR3 is TGTGCCATCAGTACCGGGACAGGGGGCAATGAGCAGTTCTTC. Its protein is CAISTGTGGNEQFF.

A remark on this clonotype: A read error is possible here, since a much larger clone lies one base away. This chain joins TRBV2 and TRBJ2-7; D uncertain. Germline assignment: CDR1 SNHLY and CDR2 FYNNEI. The CDR3 is 14 amino acids. V dropped 6 bases and J dropped 2 bases, with 14 bases sitting between them. The CDR3: CASSDSGPPYEQYF. The CDR3 DNA reads as TGTGCCAGCAGCGATTCTGGACCCCCCTACGAGCAGTACTTC.

This clonotype is a singleton in its sample. The DNA of the CDR3 is TGTGCCAGCAGACTAGGGACAGGGCTCACTGAAGCTTTCTTT. Translation gives CASRLGTGLTEAFF. J is TRBJ1-1 and V is TRBV12-3 or TRBV12-4; 9 bases are shared with TRBD1. After removal of 6 bases from V and 4 bases from J, the junction contained 6 bases not matched to a gene. The CDR3 loop spans 14 amino acids.

The chain combines TRBV27 with TRBJ2-1; 7 positions agree with TRBD2. CDR1 and CDR2 from the germline V gene are MNHEY and SMNVEV (reference sequence). V was pared by 10 bases and J by 8 bases, with 8 bases of the junction left unmatched. CDR3 length: 12 amino acids. The CDR3 loop is CATRDYRDEQFF. Written as DNA, the CDR3 is TGTGCCACCCGGGACTACCGGGATGAGCAGTTCTTC.

V gene TRBV29-1 combines with J gene TRBJ1-2; D uncertain. The CDR3 runs 11 residues. The germline V gene encodes CDR1 SQVTM and CDR2 ANQGSEA. The ends were cut back, 3 bases at V and 5 bases at J, with 7 bases in the middle. The CDR3 protein is CSVEREYGYTF. The CDR3 DNA reads as TGCAGCGTTGAGCGGGAATATGGCTACACCTTC.